This TCR beta chain was captured by sequencing in a study of CD8 T cells in Susac syndrome. About the study: Within the group of sequenced Susac syndrome patients, roughly six had active disease and eight were in remission.

The authors carried out high-throughput sequencing of TCR beta. They applied it to CD8+ and CD4+ T cells obtained from blood. It was with random hexamers that roughly 0.45 to 1 ug RNA was reverse transcribed. Amplification of TCR beta CDR3 across 54 Vbeta and 13 Jbeta was performed with immunoSEQ multiplex PCR. TCRdb independently ran MiXCR on the immunoSEQ multiplex PCR reads; one entry per CDR3 protein. The repertoire has some 160,000 distinct CDR3 sequences, more than 90% of them found once; the top ten carry 0.075% to 0.09%. CDR1 and CDR2 from the germline V gene are SEHNR and FQNEAQ (reference sequence). V was cut by 5 bases and J by 0 bases, with 8 bases left in between. This CDR3 has 14 amino acids.

V and J are TRBV7-9 and TRBJ2-4; TRBD2 might be the D (5 bases). Source material: CD4+ T cells from PBMCs. The receptor was isolated from a human donor with Susac syndrome. The CDR3 here is CASSPGIAKNIQYF. The CDR3, as DNA: TGTGCCAGCAGCCCCGGGATAGCCAAAAACATTCAGTACTTC.